This T cell receptor (beta chain) appears in the sequencing data of a study of spatial heterogeneity in lung cancer. This clonotype was picked up many times. Germline lookup yields CDR1 KGHSH and CDR2 LQKENI. The CDR3 consists of 14 residues. The V and J ends lost 6 bases and 3 bases, in that order; junction bases with no gene match: 8. Time point: sample taken at primary tumor resection. Tumor, nontumor lung or frozen PBMC supplied whole RNA, sequenced without sorting. TCRdb passed the 5' RACE reads through MiXCR, listing each CDR3 protein once. Here the sample spans over 50,000 distinct CDR3 sequences, about 6.6% being singletons.

The source of this sequence is a female donor with early-stage non-small cell lung cancer. This rearrangement joins TRBV18 to TRBJ2-7; 7 bases agree with TRBD1. Material: PBMCs, obtained at surgery. CDR3 protein: CASSPRGQNYEQYF. The CDR3 DNA reads as TGTGCCAGCTCGCCCAGGGGACAGAACTACGAGCAGTACTTC.